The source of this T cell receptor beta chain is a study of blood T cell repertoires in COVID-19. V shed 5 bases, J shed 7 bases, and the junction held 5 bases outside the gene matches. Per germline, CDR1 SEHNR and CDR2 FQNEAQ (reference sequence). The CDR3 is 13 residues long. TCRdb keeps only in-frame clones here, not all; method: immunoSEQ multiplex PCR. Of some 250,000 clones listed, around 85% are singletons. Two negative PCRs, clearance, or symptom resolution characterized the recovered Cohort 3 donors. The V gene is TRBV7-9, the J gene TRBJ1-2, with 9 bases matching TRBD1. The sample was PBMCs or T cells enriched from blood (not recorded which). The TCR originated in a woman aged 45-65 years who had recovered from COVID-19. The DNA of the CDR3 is TGTGCCAGCAGCGTACAGGGGGCGTCTGGCTACACCTTC. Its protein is CASSVQGASGYTF. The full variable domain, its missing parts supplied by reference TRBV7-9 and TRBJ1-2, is DTGVSQNPRHKITKRGQNVTFRCDPISEHNRLYWYRQTLGQGPEFLTYFQNEAQLEKSRLLSDRFSAERPKGSFSTLEIQRTEQGDSAMYLCASSVQGASGYTFGSGTRLTVV.